The sequence of this T cell receptor (beta chain) was determined in a study of cytomegalovirus exposure and HLA in healthy donors. The PCR was carried out with 60 Vbeta primers and 13 Jbeta primers. Only in-frame clones appear in the TCRdb table, and some are missing; sequencing was by immunoSEQ multiplex PCR. The sample has under 150,000 clones; about 79% are singletons. Broader study findings: Apparent HLA restriction characterized most CMV-associated TCR beta chains in a later analysis.

About this clone itself: Its cognate antigen is unknown.

What was sequenced was PBMCs. The receptor's source is a male donor in good health and CMV-seronegative.

The CDR3 spells CASIRASPHSGYTF. The CDR3 DNA is TGTGCCAGCATTAGAGCCTCCCCCCATAGTGGCTACACCTTC. This chain uses TRBV28 with TRBJ1-2, with D uncertain. Germline V gene lookup returns CDR1 MDHEN and CDR2 SYDVKM. The CDR3 extends over 14 amino acids. V was cut by 7 bases and J by 7 bases, with 19 bases left in between.